This passage covers 11 T cell receptor beta chains from one sample sequenced in a study of CD8+ T cells in alopecia areata. cDNA serving as the sequencing template came from extracted, reverse transcribed RNA. TCRdb's table, derived via immunoSEQ multiplex PCR, lists solely in-frame clones and lacks some. The data show 100,000 to 120,000 clones, with about 60% seen just once and around 25% held by the top ten. Sequenced: NKG2D-low CD8+ T cells sorted from blood. The source is a human donor with alopecia areata.

The genes are TRBV27 and TRBJ2-5, with no clear D. The DNA end is a closer match to TRBJ2-7, so the J assignment may be wrong. This CDR3 region has 11 residues. Germline loops: CDR1 MNHEY, CDR2 SMNVEV (reference sequence). The CDR3 DNA reads as TGTGCCAGCAGTGTTGGTTCCGAGCAGTACTTC. Its protein product is CASSVGSEQYF.

The chain employs TRBV9 and TRBJ2-6; 7 bases map to TRBD2. The CDR3 has 17 residues. Germline CDR1 SGDLS, CDR2 YYNGEE. Losses at the gene ends were 4 bases for V and 3 bases for J; bases not matched to a gene: 10. This CDR3 reads CASSPDRGSYGANVLTF. The CDR3 bases are TGTGCCAGCAGCCCCGACCGCGGGAGTTATGGGGCCAACGTCCTGACTTTC. The full variable domain, in which reference TRBV9 and TRBJ2-6 provide the parts outside the CDR3, is DSGVTQTPKHLITATGQRVTLRCSPRSGDLSVYWYQQSLDQGLQFLIQYYNGEERAKGNILERFSAQQFPDLHSELNLSSLELGDSALYFCASSPDRGSYGANVLTFGAGSRLTVL.

V is TRBV30 and J is TRBJ2-7, with D possibly being TRBD2 (6 bases). CDR1 is GTSNPN, CDR2 SVGIG, per germline (reference sequence). The CDR3 has 12 amino acids. The V end lost 8 bases, the J end lost 3 bases, and 14 bases lay between the germline ends. The DNA of the CDR3 is TGTGCCACCTCTCTGGGACTCTACGAGCAGTACTTC. Its protein product is CATSLGLYEQYF. Looking up the rest from reference TRBV30 and TRBJ2-7 gives the full variable domain: SQTIHQWPATLVQPVGSPLSLECTVEGTSNPNLYWYRQAAGRGLQLLFYSVGIGQISSEVPQNLSASRPQDRQFILSSKKLLLSDSGFYLCATSLGLYEQYFGPGTRLTVT.

This rearrangement joins TRBV11-2 to TRBJ2-7; D is undetermined. Germline CDR1 and CDR2: SGHAT and FQNNGV. The V end was cut by 3 bases, the J end by 5 bases, with 11 bases between. The CDR3 is 13 amino acids. The chain's CDR3 is CASSLYSANEQYF. The CDR3 nucleotides are TGTGCCAGCAGCTTGTACAGCGCTAACGAGCAGTACTTC.

This rearrangement joins TRBV4-1 to TRBJ2-7; D is uncertain. Germline CDR1 and CDR2: MGHRA and YSYEKL. V lost 1 base and J 0 bases, leaving 7 bases between the germline ends. The CDR3 consists of 14 residues. The CDR3 region is CASSQVGTSYEQYF. The CDR3 DNA follows: TGCGCCAGCAGCCAAGTCGGAACCTCCTACGAGCAGTACTTC.

The chain combines TRBV6-5 with TRBJ2-1, with 7 bases matching TRBD2. The germline V gene encodes CDR1 MNHEY and CDR2 SVGAGI. V trimming: 8 bases; J trimming: 1 base; junction bases outside the gene matches: 5. The CDR3 runs 14 residues. In DNA form, the CDR3 reads TGTGCCAGCGGGCCTAGCGGATCCTACAATGAGCAGTTCTTC. Its protein product is CASGPSGSYNEQFF.

The V gene is TRBV2, the J gene TRBJ2-7, with 7 bases that match TRBD1. The CDR3 length is 14 residues. J was trimmed by 2 bases and V by 8 bases; bases with no gene match: 9. Germline lookup yields CDR1 SNHLY and CDR2 FYNNEI. DNA for the CDR3: TGTGCCAGCCGGCCGGTGACAGGGACCTACGAGCAGTACTTC. It yields the protein CASRPVTGTYEQYF.

This chain connects TRBV6-5 to TRBJ2-1; D is ambiguous. V lost 2 bases and J lost 5, with 4 bases in between. The germline V gene encodes CDR1 MNHEY and CDR2 SVGAGI. The CDR3 consists of 12 residues. CDR3 DNA sequence: TGTGCCAGCAGTTACGGCAACAATGAGCAGTTCTTC. Its protein product is CASSYGNNEQFF.

V is TRBV5-6 and J is TRBJ1-5; the D gene is possibly TRBD1 (5 bases). Germline CDR1 is SGHDT and CDR2 is YYEEEE. V dropped 4 bases and J dropped 5 bases, with 10 bases sitting between them. CDR3 length: 13 amino acids. CDR3 nucleotides: TGTGCCAGCAGCCTCGGGGGGGATCAGCCCCAGCATTTT. Translation gives CASSLGGDQPQHF.

CDR3 amino acids: CASGKSTLNTEAFF. The CDR3 DNA sequence: TGTGCCAGCGGGAAATCTACTCTGAACACTGAAGCTTTCTTT. The V call is TRBV2, the J call TRBJ1-1; D gene ambiguous. V was pared by 8 bases and J by 0 bases, with 13 bases between. Germline CDR1 and CDR2: SNHLY and FYNNEI. This CDR3 is built from 14 residues.

The V call is TRBV5-4, the J call TRBJ1-1; D unresolved. The germline V and J ends were trimmed by 2 bases and 6 bases, with 8 bases remaining between them. CDR1 and CDR2 (germline): SGHNT, YYREEE (reference sequence). The CDR3 is 12 amino acids. The CDR3 nucleotides read TGTGCCAGCAGCTTTGGGAGCGCTGAAGCTTTCTTT. It encodes CASSFGSAEAFF.